The 3 T cell receptor beta chains below all came from one sample that was sequenced in a study of cytomegalovirus exposure and HLA in healthy donors. Primers: 60 Vbeta forward and 13 Jbeta reverse. Sequencing used immunoSEQ multiplex PCR; TCRdb keeps in-frame clones, though not all of them. The sample yields 150,000 to 200,000 clones, roughly 79% seen once. The sample was PBMCs. The receptor source for this set is a woman between 50 and 59 years old in good health and CMV-seronegative.

The V gene is TRBV2, the J gene TRBJ2-5; D may be TRBD1 (6 bases). The CDR3 runs 13 residues. V lost 5 bases and J 7 bases, leaving 14 bases between the germline ends. Germline V CDR1 and CDR2: SNHLY, FYNNEI. The CDR3 loop is CASSKQGVGTQYF. The CDR3 DNA is TGTGCCAGCAGTAAACAGGGAGTTGGGACCCAGTACTTC.

The gene calls are TRBV4-2 and TRBJ2-7; 10 bases map to TRBD2. The CDR3 is made up of 17 amino acids. Trimming took 3 bases from V and 0 from J; bases not matched to a gene: 8. CDR1 is LGHNA and CDR2 is YNFKEQ in the germline V gene. CDR3 in amino acids: CASSQGETSGPSYEQYF. CDR3 in DNA: TGTGCCAGCAGCCAGGGTGAGACTAGCGGGCCCTCCTACGAGCAGTACTTC.

This clone was seen only once. The V and J genes are TRBV28 and TRBJ2-1, with 7 bases aligning to TRBD2. This CDR3 has 15 residues. Looked up from germline, CDR1 is MDHEN and CDR2 is SYDVKM. J was trimmed by 0 bases and V by 6 bases; bases with no gene match: 5. The CDR3 region is CASSPGGSSYNEQFF. The CDR3, as DNA: TGTGCCAGCAGCCCCGGGGGGAGCTCCTACAATGAGCAGTTCTTC.